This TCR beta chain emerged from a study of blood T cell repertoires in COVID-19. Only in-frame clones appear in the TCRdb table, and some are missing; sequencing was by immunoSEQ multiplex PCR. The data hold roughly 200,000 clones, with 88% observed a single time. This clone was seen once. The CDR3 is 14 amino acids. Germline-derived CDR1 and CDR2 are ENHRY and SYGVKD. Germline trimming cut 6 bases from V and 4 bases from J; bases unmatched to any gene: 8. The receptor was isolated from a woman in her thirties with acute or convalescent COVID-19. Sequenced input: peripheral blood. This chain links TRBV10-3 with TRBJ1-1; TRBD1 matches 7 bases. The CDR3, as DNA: TGTGCCATCAGCCCGACAGGGCCGGGCACTGAAGCTTTCTTT. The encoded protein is CAISPTGPGTEAFF.